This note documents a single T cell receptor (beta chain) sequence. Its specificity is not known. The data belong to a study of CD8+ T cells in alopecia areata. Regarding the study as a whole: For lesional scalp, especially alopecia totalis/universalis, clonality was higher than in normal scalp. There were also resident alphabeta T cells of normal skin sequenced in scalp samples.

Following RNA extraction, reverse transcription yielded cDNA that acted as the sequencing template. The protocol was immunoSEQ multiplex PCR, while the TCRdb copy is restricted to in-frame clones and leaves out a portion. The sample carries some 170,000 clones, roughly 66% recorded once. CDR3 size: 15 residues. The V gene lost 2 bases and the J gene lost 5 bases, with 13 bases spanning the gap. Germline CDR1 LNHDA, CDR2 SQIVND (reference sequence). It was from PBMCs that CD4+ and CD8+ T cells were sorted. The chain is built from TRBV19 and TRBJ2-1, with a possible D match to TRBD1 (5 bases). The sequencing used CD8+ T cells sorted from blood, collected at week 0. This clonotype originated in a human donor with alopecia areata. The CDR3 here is CASSIKGMSHNEQFF. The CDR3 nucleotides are TGTGCCAGTAGTATAAAGGGGATGAGCCACAATGAGCAGTTCTTC.